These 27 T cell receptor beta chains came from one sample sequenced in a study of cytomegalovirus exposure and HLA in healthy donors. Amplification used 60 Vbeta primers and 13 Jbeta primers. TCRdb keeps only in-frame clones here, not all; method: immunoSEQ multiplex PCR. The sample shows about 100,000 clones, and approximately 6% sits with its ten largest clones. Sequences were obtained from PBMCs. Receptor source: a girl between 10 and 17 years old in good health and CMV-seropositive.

The CDR3 sequence is CASSQEPGNPSTDTQYF. The CDR3 nucleotides are TGCGCCAGCAGCCAAGAGCCAGGGAATCCTAGCACAGATACGCAGTATTTT. The genes are TRBV4-3 and TRBJ2-3; a possible D gene is TRBD1 (5 bases). V gave up 0 bases and J gave up 0 bases, with 13 bases separating them. The CDR3 runs to 17 residues. CDR1 and CDR2 from the germline V gene are LGHNA and YSLEER.

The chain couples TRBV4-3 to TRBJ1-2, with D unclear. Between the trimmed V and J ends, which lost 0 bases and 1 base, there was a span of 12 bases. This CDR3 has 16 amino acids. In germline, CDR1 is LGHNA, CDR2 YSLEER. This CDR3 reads CASSQEVRADNYGYTF. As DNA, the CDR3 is TGCGCCAGCAGCCAAGAGGTGCGGGCAGATAACTATGGCTACACCTTC.

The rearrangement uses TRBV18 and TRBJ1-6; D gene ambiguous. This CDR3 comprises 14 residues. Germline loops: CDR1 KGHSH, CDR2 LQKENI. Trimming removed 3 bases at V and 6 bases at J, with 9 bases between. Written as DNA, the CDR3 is TGTGCCAGCTCACCGCGGAGTTTTAATTCACCCCTCCACTTT. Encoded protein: CASSPRSFNSPLHF.

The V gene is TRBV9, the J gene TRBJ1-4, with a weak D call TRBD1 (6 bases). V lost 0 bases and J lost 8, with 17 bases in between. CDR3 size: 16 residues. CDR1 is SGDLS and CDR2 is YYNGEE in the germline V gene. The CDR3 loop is CASSVAGGGGKEKLFF. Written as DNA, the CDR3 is TGTGCCAGCAGCGTAGCTGGGGGGGGCGGTAAGGAAAAACTGTTTTTT.

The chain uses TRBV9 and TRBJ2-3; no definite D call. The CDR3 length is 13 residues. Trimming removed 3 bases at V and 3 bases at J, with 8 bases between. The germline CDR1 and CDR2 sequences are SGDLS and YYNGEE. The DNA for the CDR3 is TGTGCCAGCAGCGCCGCAGGTACAGATACGCAGTATTTT. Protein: CASSAAGTDTQYF.

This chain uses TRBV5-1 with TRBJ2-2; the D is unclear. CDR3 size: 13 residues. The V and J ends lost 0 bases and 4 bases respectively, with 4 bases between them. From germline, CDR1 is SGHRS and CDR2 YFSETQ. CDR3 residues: CASSLAVTGELFF. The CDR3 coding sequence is TGCGCCAGCAGCTTGGCTGTCACCGGGGAGCTGTTTTTT.

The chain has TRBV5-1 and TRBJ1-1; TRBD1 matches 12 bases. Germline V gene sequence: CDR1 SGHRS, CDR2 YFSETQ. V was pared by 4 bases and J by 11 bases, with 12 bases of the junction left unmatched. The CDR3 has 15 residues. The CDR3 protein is CASSIRTGTGGRAFF. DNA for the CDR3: TGCGCCAGCAGCATCAGAACCGGGACAGGGGGCCGGGCTTTCTTT.

CDR3 sequence reads: CASSWSGGADNEQFF. DNA of the CDR3: TGCGCCAGCAGTTGGAGCGGGGGGGCGGACAATGAGCAGTTCTTC. The chain is built from TRBV5-1 and TRBJ2-1; 10 bases are a match to TRBD2. In germline, CDR1 is SGHRS, CDR2 YFSETQ. The CDR3 spans 15 residues. V trimming: 5 bases; J trimming: 5 bases; junction bases outside the gene matches: 7.

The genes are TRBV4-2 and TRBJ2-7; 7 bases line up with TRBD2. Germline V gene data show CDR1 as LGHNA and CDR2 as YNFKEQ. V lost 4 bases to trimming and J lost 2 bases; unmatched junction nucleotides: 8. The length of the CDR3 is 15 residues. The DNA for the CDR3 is TGTGCCAGCAGCCCAACCGGGAGGCGGCCCTACGAGCAGTACTTC. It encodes CASSPTGRRPYEQYF.

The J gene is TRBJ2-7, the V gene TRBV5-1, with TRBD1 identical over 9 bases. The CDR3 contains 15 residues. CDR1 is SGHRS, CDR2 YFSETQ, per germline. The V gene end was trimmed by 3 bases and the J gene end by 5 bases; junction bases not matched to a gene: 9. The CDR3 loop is CASSSPGQGKNEQYF. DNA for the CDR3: TGCGCCAGCAGCTCCCCGGGACAGGGAAAGAACGAGCAGTACTTC.

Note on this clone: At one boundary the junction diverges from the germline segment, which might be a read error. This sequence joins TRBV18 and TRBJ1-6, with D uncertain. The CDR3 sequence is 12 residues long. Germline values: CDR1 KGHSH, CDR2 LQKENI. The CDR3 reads CASSRSNSPLHF. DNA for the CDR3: TGTGCCAGCTCACGATCGAATTCACCCCTACACTTT.

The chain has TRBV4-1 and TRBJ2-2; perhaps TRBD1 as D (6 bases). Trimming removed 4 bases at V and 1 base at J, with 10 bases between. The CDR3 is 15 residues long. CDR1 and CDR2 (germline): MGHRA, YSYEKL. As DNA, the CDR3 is TGCGCCAGCAGCCCCAGGGGCCAGAACACCGGGGAGCTGTTTTTT. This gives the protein CASSPRGQNTGELFF.

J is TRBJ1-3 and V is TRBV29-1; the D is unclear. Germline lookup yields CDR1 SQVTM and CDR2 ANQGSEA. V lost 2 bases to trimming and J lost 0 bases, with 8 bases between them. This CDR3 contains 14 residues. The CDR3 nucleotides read TGCAGCGTTGAATTGGCAAACTCTGGAAACACCATATATTTT. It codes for CSVELANSGNTIYF.

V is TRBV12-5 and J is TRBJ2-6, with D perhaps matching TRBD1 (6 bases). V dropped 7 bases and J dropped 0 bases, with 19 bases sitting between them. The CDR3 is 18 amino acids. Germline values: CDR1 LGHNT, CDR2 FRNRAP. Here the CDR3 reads CASAPMDSFDSGANVLTF. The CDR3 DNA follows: TGTGCTAGTGCCCCGATGGACAGCTTTGACTCTGGGGCCAACGTCCTGACTTTC.

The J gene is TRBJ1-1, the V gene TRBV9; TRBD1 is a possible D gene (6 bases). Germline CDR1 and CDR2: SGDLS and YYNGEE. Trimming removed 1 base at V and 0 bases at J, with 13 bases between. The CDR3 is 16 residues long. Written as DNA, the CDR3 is TGTGCCAGCAGCGTATACGGGGGGGACATGAACACTGAAGCTTTCTTT. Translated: CASSVYGGDMNTEAFF.

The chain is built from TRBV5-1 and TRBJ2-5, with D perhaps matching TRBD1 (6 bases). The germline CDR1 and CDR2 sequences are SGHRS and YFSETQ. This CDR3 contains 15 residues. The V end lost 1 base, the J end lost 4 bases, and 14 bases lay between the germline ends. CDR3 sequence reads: CASSLQWGPGETQYF. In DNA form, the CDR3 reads TGCGCCAGCAGCTTGCAGTGGGGGCCAGGAGAGACCCAGTACTTC.

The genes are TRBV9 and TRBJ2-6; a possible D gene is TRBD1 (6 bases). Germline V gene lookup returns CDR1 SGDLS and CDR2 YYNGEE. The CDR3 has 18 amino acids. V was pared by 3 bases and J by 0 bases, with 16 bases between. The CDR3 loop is CASSGLTGLPSGANVLTF. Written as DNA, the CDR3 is TGTGCCAGCAGCGGTCTTACAGGGCTCCCCTCTGGGGCCAACGTCCTGACTTTC. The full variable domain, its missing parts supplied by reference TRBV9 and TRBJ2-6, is DSGVTQTPKHLITATGQRVTLRCSPRSGDLSVYWYQQSLDQGLQFLIQYYNGEERAKGNILERFSAQQFPDLHSELNLSSLELGDSALYFCASSGLTGLPSGANVLTFGAGSRLTVL.

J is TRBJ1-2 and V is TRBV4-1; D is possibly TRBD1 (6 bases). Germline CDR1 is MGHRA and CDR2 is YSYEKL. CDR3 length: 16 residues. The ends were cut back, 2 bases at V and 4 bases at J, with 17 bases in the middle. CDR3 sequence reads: CASSQIARGPTYGYTF. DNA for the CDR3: TGCGCCAGCAGCCAAATCGCCAGGGGTCCTACCTATGGCTACACCTTC.

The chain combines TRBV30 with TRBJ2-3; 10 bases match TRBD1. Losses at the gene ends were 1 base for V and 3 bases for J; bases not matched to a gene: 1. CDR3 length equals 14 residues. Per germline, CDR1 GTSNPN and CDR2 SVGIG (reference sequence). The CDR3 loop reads CAWSAGQGTDTQYF. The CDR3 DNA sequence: TGTGCCTGGAGTGCGGGACAGGGGACAGATACGCAGTATTTT.

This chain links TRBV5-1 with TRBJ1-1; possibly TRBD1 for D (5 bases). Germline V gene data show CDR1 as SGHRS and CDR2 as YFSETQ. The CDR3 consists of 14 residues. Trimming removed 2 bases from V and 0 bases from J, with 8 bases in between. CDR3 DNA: TGCGCCAGCAGCTTTACAGGCCTGAACACTGAAGCTTTCTTT. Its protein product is CASSFTGLNTEAFF. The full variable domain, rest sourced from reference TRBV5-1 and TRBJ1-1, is KAGVTQTPRYLIKTRGQQVTLSCSPISGHRSVSWYQQTPGQGLQFLFEYFSETQRNKGNFPGRFSGRQFSNSRSEMNVSTLELGDSALYLCASSFTGLNTEAFFGQGTRLTVV.

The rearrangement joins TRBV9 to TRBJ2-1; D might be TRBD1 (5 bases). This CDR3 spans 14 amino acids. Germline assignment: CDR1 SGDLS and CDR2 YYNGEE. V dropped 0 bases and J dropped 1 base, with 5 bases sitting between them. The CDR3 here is CASSVEGSYNEQFF. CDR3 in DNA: TGTGCCAGCAGCGTAGAGGGGTCCTACAATGAGCAGTTCTTC.

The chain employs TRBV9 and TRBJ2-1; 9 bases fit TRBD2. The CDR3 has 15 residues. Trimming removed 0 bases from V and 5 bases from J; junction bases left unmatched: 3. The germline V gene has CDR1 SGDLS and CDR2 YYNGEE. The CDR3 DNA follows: TGTGCCAGCAGCGTAGGTATAGCGGGGGACAATGAGCAGTTCTTC. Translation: CASSVGIAGDNEQFF.

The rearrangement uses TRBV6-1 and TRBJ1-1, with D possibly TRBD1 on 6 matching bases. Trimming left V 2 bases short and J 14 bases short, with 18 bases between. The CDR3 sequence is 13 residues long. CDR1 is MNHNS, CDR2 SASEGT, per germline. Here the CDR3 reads CASSEIRTESDFF. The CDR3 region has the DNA TGTGCCAGCAGTGAAATTAGGACAGAATCAGACTTCTTT.

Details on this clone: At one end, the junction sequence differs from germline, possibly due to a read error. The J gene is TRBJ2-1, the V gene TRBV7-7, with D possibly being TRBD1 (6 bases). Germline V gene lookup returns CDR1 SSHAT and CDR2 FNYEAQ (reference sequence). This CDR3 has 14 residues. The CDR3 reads CASSLGAGFNEQFF. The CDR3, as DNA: TGTGCTAGCAGCCTGGGGGCGGGTTTCAATGAGCAGTTCTTC.

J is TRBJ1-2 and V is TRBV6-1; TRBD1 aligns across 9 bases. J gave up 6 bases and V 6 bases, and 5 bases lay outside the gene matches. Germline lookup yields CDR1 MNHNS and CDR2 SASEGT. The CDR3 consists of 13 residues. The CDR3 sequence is CASRQGAYNGYTF. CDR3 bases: TGTGCCAGCAGACAGGGGGCGTACAATGGCTACACCTTC.

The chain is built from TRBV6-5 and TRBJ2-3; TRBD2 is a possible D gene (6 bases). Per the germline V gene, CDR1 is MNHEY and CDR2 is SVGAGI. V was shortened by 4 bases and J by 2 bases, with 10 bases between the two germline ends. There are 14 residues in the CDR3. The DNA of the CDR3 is TGTGCCAGCAGTTTCCCGGGGGACACAGATACGCAGTATTTT. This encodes CASSFPGDTDTQYF.

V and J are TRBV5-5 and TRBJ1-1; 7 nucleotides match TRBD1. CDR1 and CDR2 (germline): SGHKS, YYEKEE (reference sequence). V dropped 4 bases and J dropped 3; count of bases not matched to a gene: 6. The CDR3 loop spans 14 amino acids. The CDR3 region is CASSLGQIYTEAFF. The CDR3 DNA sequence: TGTGCCAGCAGCCTGGGACAGATCTACACTGAAGCTTTCTTT.